This is a list of T cell receptor beta chains from one sample in a study of immune evolution from preneoplasia to lung adenocarcinoma. Only in-frame clones appear in the TCRdb table, and some are missing; sequencing was by immunoSEQ multiplex PCR. Among several thousand clones listed, 75% to 90% were seen once. Sequencing was performed on FFPE minimally invasive lung adenocarcinoma tissue. The receptors were sampled from a donor of 70 years or more with lung adenocarcinoma. CDR3s include the opening cysteine and the closing phenylalanine or tryptophan. Fields, in order: J gene, V gene, D gene, clone size, CDR3 protein, CDR3 DNA. A D gene is named only where the DNA matches it firmly. Not every row has a clone size; where given, it reads once, few, many or a size class.

J gene: TRBJ2-7; V gene: TRBV7-8; D gene: TRBD1; clone size: NA; CDR3 protein: CASSPRQGPYEQYF; CDR3 DNA: TGTGCCAGCAGCCCCCGACAGGGACCCTACGAGCAGTACTTC
J gene: TRBJ1-1; V gene: TRBV18; D gene: TRBD1; clone size: NA; CDR3 protein: CASSPLGQGMDTEAFF; CDR3 DNA: TGTGCCAGCTCACCGCTGGGACAGGGTATGGACACTGAAGCTTTCTTT
J gene: TRBJ1-5; V gene: TRBV4-1; D gene: NA; clone size: NA; CDR3 protein: CASSLDAGTVNQPQHF; CDR3 DNA: TGCGCCAGCAGCCTAGACGCCGGGACGGTCAATCAGCCCCAGCATTTT
J gene: TRBJ1-1; V gene: TRBV11-3; D gene: NA; clone size: few; CDR3 protein: CASSSQGDTEAFF; CDR3 DNA: TGTGCCAGCAGCTCCCAGGGAGACACTGAAGCTTTCTTT
J gene: TRBJ2-7; V gene: TRBV6-5; D gene: NA; clone size: NA; CDR3 protein: CASSPRAGGYEQYF; CDR3 DNA: TGTGCCAGCAGTCCCCGGGCAGGGGGGTACGAGCAGTACTTC
J gene: TRBJ2-7; V gene: TRBV28; D gene: NA; clone size: few; CDR3 protein: CASSLAFDEQYF; CDR3 DNA: TGTGCCAGCAGTTTAGCATTCGACGAGCAGTACTTC
J gene: TRBJ2-7; V gene: TRBV2; D gene: TRBD1; clone size: NA; CDR3 protein: CASRTDRGSYEQYF; CDR3 DNA: TGTGCCAGCAGAACGGACAGGGGGTCCTACGAGCAGTACTTC
J gene: TRBJ2-1; V gene: TRBV6-4; D gene: NA; clone size: NA; CDR3 protein: CASSDSGDPAYNEQFF; CDR3 DNA: TGTGCCAGCAGTGACTCGGGCGACCCAGCCTACAATGAGCAGTTCTTC
J gene: TRBJ2-5; V gene: TRBV10-2; D gene: TRBD1; clone size: few; CDR3 protein: CASRGDRLQETQYF; CDR3 DNA: TGCGCCAGCAGGGGGGACAGGCTCCAAGAGACCCAGTACTTC
J gene: TRBJ2-5; V gene: TRBV4-2; D gene: TRBD2; clone size: NA; CDR3 protein: CASSSASGDSQYF; CDR3 DNA: TGTGCCAGCAGTAGTGCTAGCGGAGATTCCCAGTACTTC
J gene: TRBJ2-7; V gene: TRBV6-4; D gene: NA; clone size: few; CDR3 protein: CASPLGTTYEQYF; CDR3 DNA: TGTGCCAGCCCACTAGGTACCACCTACGAGCAGTACTTC
J gene: TRBJ2-2; V gene: TRBV7-9; D gene: NA; clone size: NA; CDR3 protein: CASSWGTGELFF; CDR3 DNA: TGTGCCAGCAGCTGGGGGACCGGGGAGCTGTTTTTT
J gene: TRBJ2-3; V gene: TRBV7-2; D gene: TRBD2; clone size: few; CDR3 protein: CASQGGGRGADTQYF; CDR3 DNA: TGTGCCAGTCAAGGTGGCGGGAGGGGGGCAGATACGCAGTATTTT
J gene: TRBJ2-3; V gene: TRBV27; D gene: NA; clone size: NA; CDR3 protein: CASSLWASGTGSTDTQYF; CDR3 DNA: TGTGCCAGCAGTCTATGGGCTAGCGGGACAGGGAGCACAGATACGCAGTATTTT
J gene: TRBJ2-7; V gene: TRBV28; D gene: TRBD2; clone size: once; CDR3 protein: CASSFGGMENEQYF; CDR3 DNA: TGTGCCAGCAGCTTCGGGGGGATGGAGAACGAGCAGTACTTC
J gene: TRBJ1-4; V gene: TRBV29-1; D gene: TRBD1; clone size: NA; CDR3 protein: CSVGTANEKLFF; CDR3 DNA: TGCAGCGTCGGGACAGCTAATGAAAAACTGTTTTTT
J gene: TRBJ2-7; V gene: TRBV28; D gene: TRBD1; clone size: NA; CDR3 protein: CASSVSGTVDLLQYF; CDR3 DNA: TGTGCCAGCAGCGTATCCGGGACAGTGGATTTGTTGCAGTACTTC
J gene: TRBJ1-1; V gene: TRBV19; D gene: NA; clone size: NA; CDR3 protein: CASSPTGWMNTEAFF; CDR3 DNA: TGTGCCAGTAGTCCGACGGGTTGGATGAACACTGAAGCTTTCTTT
J gene: TRBJ1-2; V gene: TRBV2; D gene: NA; clone size: once; CDR3 protein: CASRGMGTSGYTF; CDR3 DNA: TGTGCCAGCAGGGGGATGGGGACATCCGGCTACACCTTC
J gene: TRBJ1-5; V gene: TRBV30; D gene: TRBD1; clone size: once; CDR3 protein: CAWGRGTVSNQPQHF; CDR3 DNA: TGTGCCTGGGGGAGAGGGACAGTAAGCAATCAGCCCCAGCATTTT
J gene: TRBJ1-5; V gene: TRBV19; D gene: NA; clone size: NA; CDR3 protein: CASRRPGTGGQPQHF; CDR3 DNA: TGTGCCAGTAGGCGACCCGGGACGGGCGGGCAGCCCCAGCATTTT
J gene: TRBJ1-4; V gene: TRBV28; D gene: TRBD1; clone size: NA; CDR3 protein: CASSSEKQGDNEKLFF; CDR3 DNA: TGTGCCAGCAGTTCCGAAAAACAGGGGGATAATGAAAAACTGTTTTTT